Listed here are 2 T cell receptor beta chains from one sample, sequenced in a study of blood T cell repertoires in COVID-19. Profiling relied on immunoSEQ multiplex PCR, and the TCRdb table lists in-frame clones only, not all of them. The sample has about 120,000 clones, around 87% seen once. The sample was peripheral blood. Receptors originate from a woman aged 65 to 85 with acute or convalescent COVID-19.

This chain uses TRBV2 with TRBJ1-5; D might be TRBD1 (5 bases). The V end lost 4 bases, the J end lost 0 bases, and 10 bases lay between the germline ends. CDR3 length: 15 residues. Germline V gene sequence: CDR1 SNHLY, CDR2 FYNNEI. CDR3 coding DNA: TGTGCCAGCAGTGGACAGCCTCATAGCAATCAGCCCCAGCATTTT. Its translation: CASSGQPHSNQPQHF.

V is TRBV28 and J is TRBJ1-2, with D unresolved. Between the trimmed V and J ends, which lost 7 bases and 4 bases, there was a span of 16 bases. This CDR3 is 14 amino acids long. Looked up from germline, CDR1 is MDHEN and CDR2 is SYDVKM. The chain's CDR3 is CASTPELGVYGYTF. The CDR3 DNA reads TGTGCCAGCACCCCCGAGCTAGGAGTCTATGGCTACACCTTC.